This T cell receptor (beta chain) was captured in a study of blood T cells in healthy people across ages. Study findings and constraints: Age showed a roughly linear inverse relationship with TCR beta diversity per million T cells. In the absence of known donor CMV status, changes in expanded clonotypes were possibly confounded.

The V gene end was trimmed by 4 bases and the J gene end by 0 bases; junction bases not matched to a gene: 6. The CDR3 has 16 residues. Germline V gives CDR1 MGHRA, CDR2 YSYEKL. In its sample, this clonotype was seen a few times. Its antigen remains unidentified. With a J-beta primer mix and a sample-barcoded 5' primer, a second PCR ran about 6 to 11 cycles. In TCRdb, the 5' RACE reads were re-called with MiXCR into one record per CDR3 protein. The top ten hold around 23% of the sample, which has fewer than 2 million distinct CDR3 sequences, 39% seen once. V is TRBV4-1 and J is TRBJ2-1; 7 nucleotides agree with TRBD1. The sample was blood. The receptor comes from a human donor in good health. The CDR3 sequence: CASSRHPGGSYNEQFF. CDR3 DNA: TGCGCCAGCAGCCGCCACCCAGGGGGCTCCTACAATGAGCAGTTCTTC.